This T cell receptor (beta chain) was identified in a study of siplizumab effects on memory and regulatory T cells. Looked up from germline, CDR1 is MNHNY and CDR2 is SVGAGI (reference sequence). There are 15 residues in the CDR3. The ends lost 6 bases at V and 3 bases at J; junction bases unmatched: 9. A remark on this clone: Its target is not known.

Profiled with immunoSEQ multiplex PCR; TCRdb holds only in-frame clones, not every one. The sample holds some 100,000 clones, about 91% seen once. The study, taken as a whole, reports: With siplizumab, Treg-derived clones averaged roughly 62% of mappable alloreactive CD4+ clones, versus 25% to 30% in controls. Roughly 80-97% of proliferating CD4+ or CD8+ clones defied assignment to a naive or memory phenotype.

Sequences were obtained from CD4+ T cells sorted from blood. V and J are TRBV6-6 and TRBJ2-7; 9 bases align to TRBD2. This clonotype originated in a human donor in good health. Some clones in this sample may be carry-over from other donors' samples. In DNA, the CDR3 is TGTGCCAGCAGGTCGCCGGGACTAGCTTTCTACGAGCAGTACTTC. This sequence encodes CASRSPGLAFYEQYF.